The 21 T cell receptor beta chains listed next were all sequenced from one sample in a study of T cells after yellow fever vaccination. MiXCR was run by TCRdb on the 5' RACE reads, yielding one entry per CDR3 protein. The repertoire holds roughly 240,000 distinct CDR3 sequences, about 7% seen once, with approximately 1.1% in the top ten. This material consisted of CD4+ T cells sorted from PBMCs, taken on the day of the yellow fever booster vaccination. Source of these receptors: a man aged 30-40 years who received the YFV17D yellow fever vaccine.

This clonotype was found a few times. This CDR3 reads CASTSGDEQFF. CDR3 DNA sequence: TGTGCCAGTACTAGCGGCGATGAGCAGTTCTTC. J is TRBJ2-1 and V is TRBV2, with TRBD2 matching 8 bases. After removal of 9 bases from V and 8 bases from J, the junction contained 3 bases not matched to a gene. CDR1 and CDR2 (germline): SNHLY, FYNNEI. CDR3 length: 11 amino acids.

This clonotype was counted ten times or more. This chain connects TRBV10-1 to TRBJ2-1, with TRBD2 matching 16 bases. Germline V gene lookup returns CDR1 WNHNN and CDR2 SYGVQD (reference sequence). The CDR3 has 16 amino acids. V lost 6 bases to trimming and J lost 4 bases; unmatched junction nucleotides: 3. CDR3 coding DNA: TGCGCCAGCAGCGCGGGACTAGCGGGAGGGTACAATGAGCAGTTCTTC. Its translation is CASSAGLAGGYNEQFF.

This chain joins TRBV21-1 and TRBJ2-7; TRBD1 reflects the table's D call only, with no check against the DNA. TRBV21-1 is a pseudogene locus. CDR3 length: 14 amino acids. CDR3 nucleotide sequence: TGTGCCAGCACCATGGGGACAGGGGGCTACGAGCAGTACTTC. Residues: CASTMGTGGYEQYF.

This chain uses TRBV9 with TRBJ2-5, with D perhaps matching TRBD1 or TRBD2 (6 bases each). The CDR3 is 15 amino acids. V was shortened by 0 bases and J by 5 bases, with 14 bases between the two germline ends. Germline V gene lookup returns CDR1 SGDLS and CDR2 YYNGEE. DNA for the CDR3: TGTGCCAGCAGCGTAGCTCCAAAAGGGGGGGAGACCCAGTACTTC. It yields the protein CASSVAPKGGETQYF.

This clonotype was detected many times. The gene calls are TRBV12-3 or TRBV12-4 and TRBJ1-2; no definite D call. This CDR3 is built from 13 residues. V was cut by 8 bases and J by 6 bases, with 16 bases left in between. CDR3 loop: CASSGRQVHGYTF. The CDR3 coding sequence is TGTGCCAGCTCCGGGCGACAAGTCCATGGCTACACCTTC.

Worth noting for this clonotype: Sequence at one end of the junction differs from germline and may be a read error. The J gene is TRBJ2-1, the V gene TRBV20-1, with 11 bases aligning to TRBD2. Germline CDR1 and CDR2: DFQATT and SNEGSKA (reference sequence). The CDR3 is 17 amino acids. The CDR3 reads CCANREPGLAAYNEQFF. CDR3 bases: TGCTGTGCTAACAGGGAACCGGGACTAGCGGCCTACAATGAGCAGTTCTTC.

This clonotype was recorded a few times. The rearrangement links TRBV9 to TRBJ2-1, with 8 bases lining up with TRBD2. The V gene's germline CDR1 is SGDLS and CDR2 YYNGEE. J was trimmed by 1 base and V by 3 bases; bases with no gene match: 6. This CDR3 contains 16 residues. CDR3 in amino acids: CASSAGLEISYNEQFF. The CDR3 region has the DNA TGTGCCAGCAGCGCGGGACTAGAGATATCCTACAATGAGCAGTTCTTC.

The rearrangement links TRBV14 to TRBJ2-3, with 12 bases matching TRBD2. Germline V gene data show CDR1 as SGHDN and CDR2 as FVKESK. The CDR3 runs to 16 residues. The ends lost 4 bases at V and 6 bases at J; junction bases unmatched: 8. The CDR3 DNA reads as TGTGCCAGCAGCCTCGAACTAGCGGGAGGCCGGGATACGCAGTATTTT. It is translated as CASSLELAGGRDTQYF.

This clonotype was found a few times. The chain joins TRBV7-3 to TRBJ2-3; the D gene is possibly TRBD2 (7 bases). CDR3 size: 14 residues. V dropped 6 bases and J dropped 6 bases, with 16 bases sitting between them. The germline V gene encodes CDR1 SGHTA and CDR2 FQGTGA. The chain's CDR3 is CASSDTRGGDTQYF. The CDR3 coding sequence is TGTGCCAGCAGTGACACTAGGGGGGGGGATACGCAGTATTTT.

This clonotype has a count of ten or more. V is TRBV29-1 and J is TRBJ1-2; D call uncertain. The CDR3 covers 12 residues. Trimming pared 8 bases from V and 1 base from J, leaving 11 bases between. From germline, CDR1 is SQVTM and CDR2 ANQGSEA. CDR3 sequence reads: CSSLSDNYGYTF. CDR3 nucleotides: TGCAGCTCCCTATCTGATAACTATGGCTACACCTTC.

This clonotype was detected ten times or more. The rearrangement links TRBV5-4 to TRBJ2-7, with D unresolved. The CDR3 runs to 16 residues. Trimming took 4 bases from V and 0 from J, leaving 17 bases between them. Germline V gene data show CDR1 as SGHNT and CDR2 as YYREEE (reference sequence). For the CDR3, the DNA is TGTGCCAGCAGCCAAGGCCAAGGAACCTACTCCTACGAGCAGTACTTC. This gives the protein CASSQGQGTYSYEQYF.

This clonotype was observed a few times. V gene TRBV12-3 or TRBV12-4 combines with J gene TRBJ1-1, with unresolved D. CDR3 length: 13 amino acids. V lost 7 bases, J lost 6 bases, and 15 bases lay in between. This CDR3 is CASNQGRQAEAFF. The CDR3 DNA reads as TGTGCCAGCAACCAAGGGAGGCAAGCTGAAGCTTTCTTT.

The chain is built from TRBV6-5 and TRBJ1-4, with 7 positions matching TRBD1. The CDR3 is 14 residues long. Trimming removed 7 bases from V and 8 bases from J; junction bases left unmatched: 10. The germline V gene encodes CDR1 MNHEY and CDR2 SVGAGI. This chain's CDR3 is CASNAQGRREKLFF. DNA of the CDR3: TGTGCCAGCAACGCACAGGGGCGTAGGGAAAAACTGTTTTTT.

This clonotype was observed a few times. This rearrangement joins TRBV5-5 to TRBJ2-5; no firm D call. The germline V and J ends were trimmed by 4 bases and 2 bases, with 12 bases remaining between them. CDR3 length equals 14 residues. Germline V gene data show CDR1 as SGHKS and CDR2 as YYEKEE (reference sequence). The DNA for the CDR3 is TGTGCCAGCAGCACCCGGACGAATCAAGAGACCCAGTACTTC. Translating gives CASSTRTNQETQYF.

In its sample, this clonotype was seen many times. The chain is built from TRBV6-5 and TRBJ2-7; D assignment may be TRBD1 or TRBD2 (5 bases each). The CDR3 extends over 15 amino acids. Germline lookup yields CDR1 MNHEY and CDR2 SVGAGI. Trimming took off 6 bases at V and 3 bases at J, with 18 bases between the two ends. As DNA, the CDR3 is TGTGCCAGCAGCAAAACCGGGACGGCCCTCTACGAGCAGTACTTC. Its translation: CASSKTGTALYEQYF.

The sample holds many counts of this clonotype. The V call is TRBV29-1, the J call TRBJ2-1; TRBD2 matches at 8 bases. Per germline, CDR1 SQVTM and CDR2 ANQGSEA. There are 14 residues in the CDR3. J was trimmed by 0 bases and V by 7 bases; bases with no gene match: 5. Here the CDR3 DNA reads TGCAGCGGTCAAAGCGGGAGCTCCTACAATGAGCAGTTCTTC. Encoded protein: CSGQSGSSYNEQFF.

Only a few counts were recorded for this clonotype. The chain recombines TRBV7-9 with TRBJ2-5; 7 nucleotides match TRBD1. CDR3 length: 14 amino acids. After removal of 7 bases from V and 2 bases from J, the junction contained 7 bases not matched to a gene. CDR1 and CDR2 (germline): SEHNR, FQNEAQ (reference sequence). CDR3 sequence (DNA): TGTGCCAGCATGGGGACAGATTCACAAGAGACCCAGTACTTC. This encodes CASMGTDSQETQYF.

The sample holds many counts of this clonotype. The genes are TRBV9 and TRBJ2-4; TRBD2 agrees at 8 bases. Germline lookup yields CDR1 SGDLS and CDR2 YYNGEE. CDR3 length: 17 amino acids. V shed 0 bases and J 6 bases; nucleotides not matched to a gene: 11. CDR3 sequence reads: CASSVAPATGGGNIQYF. The CDR3, as DNA: TGTGCCAGCAGCGTAGCTCCGGCGACGGGGGGGGGAAACATTCAGTACTTC.

V is TRBV7-2 and J is TRBJ2-1; D ambiguous. Germline loops: CDR1 SGHTA, CDR2 FQGNSA. The CDR3 contains 15 residues. V gave up 1 base and J gave up 0 bases, with 7 bases separating them. The DNA for the CDR3 is TGTGCCAGCAGCTTAGTAACAAACTCCTACAATGAGCAGTTCTTC. Translating gives CASSLVTNSYNEQFF.

V usage is TRBV11-2 and J usage is TRBJ2-7, with D possibly matching TRBD2 (6 bases). Trimming took off 6 bases at V and 3 bases at J, with 18 bases between the two ends. The CDR3 contains 15 residues. Germline CDR1 and CDR2: SGHAT and FQNNGV. The CDR3 loop reads CASRAVRASVYEQYF. The CDR3 bases are TGTGCCAGCAGGGCAGTGAGGGCTAGCGTCTACGAGCAGTACTTC.

This clonotype showed up just once. A read error is possible here, since a much larger clone lies one base away. V and J are TRBV20-1 and TRBJ2-1, with 12 bases lining up with TRBD2. The J segment lost 8 bases and the V segment lost 8 bases, leaving 16 bases of the junction unmatched. The CDR3 runs to 16 residues. Germline values: CDR1 DFQATT, CDR2 SNEGSKA (reference sequence). CDR3 amino acids: CSSQTSGSFGRDEQFF. CDR3 bases: TGCAGTTCCCAGACTAGCGGGAGTTTCGGTCGCGATGAGCAGTTCTTC.